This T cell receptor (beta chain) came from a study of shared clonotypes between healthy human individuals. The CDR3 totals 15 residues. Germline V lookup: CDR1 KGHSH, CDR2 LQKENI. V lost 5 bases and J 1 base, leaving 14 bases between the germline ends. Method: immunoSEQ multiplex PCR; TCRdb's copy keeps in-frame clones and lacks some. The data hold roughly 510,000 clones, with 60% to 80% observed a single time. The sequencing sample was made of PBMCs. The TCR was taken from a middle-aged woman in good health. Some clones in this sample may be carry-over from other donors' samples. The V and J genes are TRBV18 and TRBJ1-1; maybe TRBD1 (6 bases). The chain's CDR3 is CASSETWTENTEAFF. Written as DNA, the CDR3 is TGTGCCAGCTCAGAAACATGGACAGAGAACACTGAAGCTTTCTTT.